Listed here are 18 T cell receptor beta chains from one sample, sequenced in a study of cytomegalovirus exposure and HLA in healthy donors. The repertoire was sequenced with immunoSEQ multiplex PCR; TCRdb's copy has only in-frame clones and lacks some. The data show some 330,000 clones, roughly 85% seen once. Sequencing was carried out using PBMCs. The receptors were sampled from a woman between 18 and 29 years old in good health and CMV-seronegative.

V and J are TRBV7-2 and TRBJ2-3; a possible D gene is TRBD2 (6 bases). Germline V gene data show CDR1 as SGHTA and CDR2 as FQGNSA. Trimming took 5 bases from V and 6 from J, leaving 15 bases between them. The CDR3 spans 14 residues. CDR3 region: CASSPRREWDTQYF. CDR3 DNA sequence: TGTGCCAGCAGCCCCAGGAGGGAGTGGGATACGCAGTATTTT. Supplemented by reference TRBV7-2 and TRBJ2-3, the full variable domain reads GAGVSQSPSNKVTEKGKDVELRCDPISGHTALYWYRQSLGQGLEFLIYFQGNSAPDKSGLPSDRFSAERTGGSVSTLTIQRTQQEDSAVYLCASSPRREWDTQYFGPGTRLTVL.

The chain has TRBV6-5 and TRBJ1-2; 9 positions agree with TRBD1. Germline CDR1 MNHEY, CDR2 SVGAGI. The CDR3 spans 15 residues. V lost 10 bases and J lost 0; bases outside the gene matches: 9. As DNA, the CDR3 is TGTGCCACCAAATCGGGGACAGGGTCTAACTATGGCTACACCTTC. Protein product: CATKSGTGSNYGYTF.

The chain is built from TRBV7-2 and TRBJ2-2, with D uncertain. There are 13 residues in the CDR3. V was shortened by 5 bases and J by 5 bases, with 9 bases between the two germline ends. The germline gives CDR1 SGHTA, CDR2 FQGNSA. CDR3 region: CASSLEWTGELFF. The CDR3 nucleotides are TGTGCCAGCAGCCTTGAGTGGACCGGGGAGCTGTTTTTT.

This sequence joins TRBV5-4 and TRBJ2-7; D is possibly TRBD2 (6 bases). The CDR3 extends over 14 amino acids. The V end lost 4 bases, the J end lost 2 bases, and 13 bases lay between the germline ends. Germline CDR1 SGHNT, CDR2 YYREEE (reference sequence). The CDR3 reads CASSPAAGPYEQYF. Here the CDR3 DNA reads TGTGCCAGCAGCCCCGCTGCGGGGCCCTACGAGCAGTACTTC.

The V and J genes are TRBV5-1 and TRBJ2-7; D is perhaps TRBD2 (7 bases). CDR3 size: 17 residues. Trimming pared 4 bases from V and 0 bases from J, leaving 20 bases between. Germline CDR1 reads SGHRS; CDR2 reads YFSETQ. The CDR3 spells CASSGGAVLASSYEQYF. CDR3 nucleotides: TGCGCCAGCAGCGGGGGGGCGGTACTAGCAAGCTCCTACGAGCAGTACTTC.

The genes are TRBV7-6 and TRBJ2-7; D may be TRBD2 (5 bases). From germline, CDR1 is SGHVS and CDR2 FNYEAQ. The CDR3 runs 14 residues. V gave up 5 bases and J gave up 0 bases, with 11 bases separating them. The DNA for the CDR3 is TGTGCCAGCAGCCTAATAGAGGGCTCCTACGAGCAGTACTTC. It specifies CASSLIEGSYEQYF.

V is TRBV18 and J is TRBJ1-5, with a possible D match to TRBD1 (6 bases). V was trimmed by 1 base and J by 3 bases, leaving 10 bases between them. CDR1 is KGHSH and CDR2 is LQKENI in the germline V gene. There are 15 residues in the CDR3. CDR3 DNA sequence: TGTGCCAGCTCACCACTGGACAGCTCCAATCAGCCCCAGCATTTT. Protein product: CASSPLDSSNQPQHF.

The CDR3 sequence: CASSLAGVGNTGELFF. The CDR3 DNA is TGTGCCAGCAGCTTAGCGGGAGTGGGGAACACCGGGGAGCTGTTTTTT. This rearrangement joins TRBV7-2 to TRBJ2-2; D is perhaps TRBD2 (5 bases). The CDR3 totals 16 residues. Germline lookup yields CDR1 SGHTA and CDR2 FQGNSA. V was shortened by 0 bases and J by 1 base, with 9 bases between the two germline ends.

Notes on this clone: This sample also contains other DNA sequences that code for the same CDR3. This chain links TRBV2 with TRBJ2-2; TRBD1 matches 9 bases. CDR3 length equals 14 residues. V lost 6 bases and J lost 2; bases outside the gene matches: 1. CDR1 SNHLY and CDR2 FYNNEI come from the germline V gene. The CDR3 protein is CASRGQGNTGELFF. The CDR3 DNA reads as TGTGCCAGCAGGGGACAGGGAAACACCGGGGAGCTGTTTTTT. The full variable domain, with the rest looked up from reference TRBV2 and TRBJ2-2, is EPEVTQTPSHQVTQMGQEVILRCVPISNHLYFYWYRQILGQKVEFLVSFYNNEISEKSEIFDDQFSVERPDGSNFTLKIRSTKLEDSAMYFCASRGQGNTGELFFGEGSRLTVL.

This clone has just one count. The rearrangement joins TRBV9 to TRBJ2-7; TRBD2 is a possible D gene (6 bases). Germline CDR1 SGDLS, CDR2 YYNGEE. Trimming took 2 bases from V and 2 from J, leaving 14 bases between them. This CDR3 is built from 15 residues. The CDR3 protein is CASSVGTGAPYEQYF. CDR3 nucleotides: TGTGCCAGCAGCGTGGGAACGGGAGCCCCCTACGAGCAGTACTTC.

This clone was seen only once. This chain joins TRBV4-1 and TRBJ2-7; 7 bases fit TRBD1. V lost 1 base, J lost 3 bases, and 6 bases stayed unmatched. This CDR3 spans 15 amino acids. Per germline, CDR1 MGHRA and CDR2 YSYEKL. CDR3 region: CASSQVGTVSYEQYF. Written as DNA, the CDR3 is TGCGCCAGCAGCCAAGTGGGGACAGTGAGCTACGAGCAGTACTTC.

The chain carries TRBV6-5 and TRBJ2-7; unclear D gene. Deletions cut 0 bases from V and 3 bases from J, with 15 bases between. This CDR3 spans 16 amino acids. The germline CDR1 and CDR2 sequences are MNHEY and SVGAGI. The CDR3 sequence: CASSYSIPPTGYEQYF. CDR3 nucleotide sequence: TGTGCCAGCAGTTACTCGATCCCCCCCACGGGCTACGAGCAGTACTTC.

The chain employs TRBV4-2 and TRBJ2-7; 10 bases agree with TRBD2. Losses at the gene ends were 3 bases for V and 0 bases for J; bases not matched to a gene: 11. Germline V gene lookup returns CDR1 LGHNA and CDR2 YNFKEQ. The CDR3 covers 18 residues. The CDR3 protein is CASSQRASGSGSSYEQYF. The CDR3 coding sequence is TGTGCCAGCAGCCAGAGGGCTAGCGGGAGCGGGAGCTCCTACGAGCAGTACTTC.

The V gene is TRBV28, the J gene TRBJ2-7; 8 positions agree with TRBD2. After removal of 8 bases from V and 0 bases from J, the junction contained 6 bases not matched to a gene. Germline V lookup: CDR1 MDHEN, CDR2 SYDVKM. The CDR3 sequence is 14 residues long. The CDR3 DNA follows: TGTGCCAGCCGCCGCGGGGGGATCTCCTACGAGCAGTACTTC. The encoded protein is CASRRGGISYEQYF.

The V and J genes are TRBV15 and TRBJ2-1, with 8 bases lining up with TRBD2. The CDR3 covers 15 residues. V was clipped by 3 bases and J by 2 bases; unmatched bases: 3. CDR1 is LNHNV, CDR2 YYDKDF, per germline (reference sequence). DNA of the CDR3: TGTGCCACCAGCAGGGATAGCGGGGCCTACAATGAGCAGTTCTTC. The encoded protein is CATSRDSGAYNEQFF.

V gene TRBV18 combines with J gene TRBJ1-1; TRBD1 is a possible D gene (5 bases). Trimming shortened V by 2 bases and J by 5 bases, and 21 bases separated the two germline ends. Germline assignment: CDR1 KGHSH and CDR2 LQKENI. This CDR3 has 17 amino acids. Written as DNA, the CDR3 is TGTGCCAGCTCACCAGCCGGGGGGGTTCAGAGGGGAACTGAAGCTTTCTTT. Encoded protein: CASSPAGGVQRGTEAFF.

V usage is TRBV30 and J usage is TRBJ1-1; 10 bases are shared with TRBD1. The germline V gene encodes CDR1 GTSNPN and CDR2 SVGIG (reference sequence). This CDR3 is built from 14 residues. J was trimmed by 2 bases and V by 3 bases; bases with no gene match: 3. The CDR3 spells CAWSGDRGNTEAFF. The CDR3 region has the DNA TGTGCCTGGAGCGGGGACAGGGGAAACACTGAAGCTTTCTTT.

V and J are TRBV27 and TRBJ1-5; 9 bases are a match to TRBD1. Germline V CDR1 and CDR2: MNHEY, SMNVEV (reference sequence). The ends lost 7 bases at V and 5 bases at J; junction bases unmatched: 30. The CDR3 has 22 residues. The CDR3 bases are TGTGCCAGCAACCCCTCAGGACAGGGGCCGCCATACTGCGTCTGGGAGTATCAGCCCCAGCATTTT. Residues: CASNPSGQGPPYCVWEYQPQHF.